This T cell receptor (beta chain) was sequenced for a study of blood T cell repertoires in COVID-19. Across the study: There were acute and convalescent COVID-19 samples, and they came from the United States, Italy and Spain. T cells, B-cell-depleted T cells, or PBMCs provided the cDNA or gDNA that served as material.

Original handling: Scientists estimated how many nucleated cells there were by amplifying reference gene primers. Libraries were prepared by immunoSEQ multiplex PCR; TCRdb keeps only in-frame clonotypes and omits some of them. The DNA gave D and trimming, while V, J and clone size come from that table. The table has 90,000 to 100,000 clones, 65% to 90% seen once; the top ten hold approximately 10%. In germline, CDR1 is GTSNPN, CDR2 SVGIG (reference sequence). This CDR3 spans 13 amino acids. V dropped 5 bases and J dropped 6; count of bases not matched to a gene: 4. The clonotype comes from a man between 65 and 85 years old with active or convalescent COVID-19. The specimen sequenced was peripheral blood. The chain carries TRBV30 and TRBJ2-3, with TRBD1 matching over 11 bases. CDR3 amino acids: CAWAGQGADTQYF. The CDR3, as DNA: TGTGCCTGGGCCGGACAGGGGGCGGATACGCAGTATTTT.